A single sample gave rise to the 10 T cell receptor beta chains below, sequenced in a study of T cell responses to AZD1222 COVID-19 vaccine. Sequencing used immunoSEQ multiplex PCR; TCRdb keeps in-frame clones, though not all of them. This sample has 120,000 or so clones, with around 89% found just once. The sequencing here drew on peripheral blood, taken on day 0 of MenACWY control vaccination. These receptors came from an adult in good health.

The V call is TRBV7-9, the J call TRBJ1-4; 7 positions agree with TRBD1. Germline values: CDR1 SEHNR, CDR2 FQNEAQ (reference sequence). Losses at the gene ends were 5 bases for V and 16 bases for J; bases not matched to a gene: 19. The CDR3 covers 15 residues. CDR3 amino acids: CASSLERPDRVGQFF. The DNA of the CDR3 is TGTGCCAGCAGCCTAGAAAGACCAGACAGGGTTGGTCAGTTTTTT.

The chain links TRBV25-1 to TRBJ1-5, with D possibly matching TRBD1 (6 bases). V was clipped by 3 bases and J by 7 bases, with 16 bases between them. The CDR3 spans 15 residues. Germline CDR1 is MGHDK and CDR2 is SYGVNS. The CDR3 DNA is TGTGCCAGCAGTGATAACAGGGTGTTGAACCAGCCCCAGCATTTT. Its protein is CASSDNRVLNQPQHF.

This sequence joins TRBV9 and TRBJ2-1, with 10 bases aligning to TRBD2. The V and J ends lost 4 bases and 7 bases, in that order; junction bases with no gene match: 11. This CDR3 is built from 16 residues. Germline V lookup: CDR1 SGDLS, CDR2 YYNGEE. The CDR3 coding sequence is TGTGCCAGCAGCTCCCAACCGGGACTAGCGCTAAATGAGCAGTTCTTC. This gives the protein CASSSQPGLALNEQFF.

This rearrangement joins TRBV30 to TRBJ2-1; TRBD2 agrees at 12 bases. The CDR3 is 15 amino acids. V shed 0 bases, J shed 9 bases, and the junction held 6 bases outside the gene matches. CDR1 GTSNPN and CDR2 SVGIG come from the germline V gene (reference sequence). CDR3 sequence (DNA): TGTGCCTGGAGTGTTCGGCTAGCGGGAGGGTTTGAGCAGTTCTTC. Amino acids: CAWSVRLAGGFEQFF.

The chain uses TRBV6-1 and TRBJ1-4; D perhaps matches TRBD1 (6 bases). Germline CDR1 MNHNS, CDR2 SASEGT. The CDR3 has 17 residues. V shed 4 bases and J shed 1 base, with 16 bases lying between them. This CDR3 reads CASSGKIKGGTNEKLFF. CDR3 sequence (DNA): TGTGCCAGCAGTGGTAAAATAAAGGGGGGAACTAATGAAAAACTGTTTTTT.

The chain recombines TRBV11-3 with TRBJ2-1; a possible D gene is TRBD2 (5 bases). The CDR3 length is 14 residues. Germline V CDR1 and CDR2: SGHNT, YENEEA. Trimming left V 5 bases short and J 7 bases short, with 15 bases between. CDR3 amino acids: CASSPSPLSNEQFF. DNA of the CDR3: TGTGCCAGCAGCCCTAGCCCACTGAGTAATGAGCAGTTCTTC.

The count of this clone is one. The rearrangement uses TRBV5-8 and TRBJ1-4; a weak D match, TRBD1 (6 bases). The CDR3 contains 18 residues. V was shortened by 0 bases and J by 5 bases, with 20 bases between the two germline ends. CDR1 is SGHTS, CDR2 YDEGEE, per germline. CDR3 in DNA: TGTGCCAGCAGCTTGGCCTTGTCGGGGGGCGGATCGAATGAAAAACTGTTTTTT. Protein sequence: CASSLALSGGGSNEKLFF. Using reference TRBV5-8 and TRBJ1-4 for the parts outside the CDR3, the full variable domain is EAGVTQSPTHLIKTRGQQATLRCSPISGHTSVYWYQQALGLGLQFLLWYDEGEERNRGNFPPRFSGRQFPNYSSELNVNALELEDSALYLCASSLALSGGGSNEKLFFGSGTQLSVL.

Comments on this clone: The junction departs from germline at one end; a sequencing error may be responsible. The chain carries TRBV6-2 or TRBV6-3 and TRBJ2-7; 7 bases map to TRBD2. The CDR3 is 14 amino acids. The germline gives CDR1 MNHEY, CDR2 SVGEGT. CDR3 in amino acids: CASSYGGSSHEQYF. Here the CDR3 DNA reads TGTGCCAGCAGTTACGGCGGGAGCTCCCACGAGCAGTACTTC.

The chain has TRBV13 and TRBJ1-6; TRBD1 agrees at 7 bases. This CDR3 spans 14 amino acids. Trimming took 4 bases from V and 6 from J; bases not matched to a gene: 3. Germline-derived CDR1 and CDR2 are PRHDT and FYEKMQ (reference sequence). The CDR3 spells CASSSGTVNSPLHF. The CDR3 region has the DNA TGTGCCAGCAGCTCCGGGACAGTTAATTCACCCCTCCACTTT.

The rearrangement uses TRBV7-9 and TRBJ1-4; D unclear. Germline V CDR1 and CDR2: SEHNR, FQNEAQ (reference sequence). The CDR3 length is 13 residues. The V end was cut by 2 bases, the J end by 6 bases, with 7 bases between. The CDR3 here is CASSLFGHEKLFF. Written as DNA, the CDR3 is TGTGCCAGCAGCTTATTCGGCCATGAAAAACTGTTTTTT.